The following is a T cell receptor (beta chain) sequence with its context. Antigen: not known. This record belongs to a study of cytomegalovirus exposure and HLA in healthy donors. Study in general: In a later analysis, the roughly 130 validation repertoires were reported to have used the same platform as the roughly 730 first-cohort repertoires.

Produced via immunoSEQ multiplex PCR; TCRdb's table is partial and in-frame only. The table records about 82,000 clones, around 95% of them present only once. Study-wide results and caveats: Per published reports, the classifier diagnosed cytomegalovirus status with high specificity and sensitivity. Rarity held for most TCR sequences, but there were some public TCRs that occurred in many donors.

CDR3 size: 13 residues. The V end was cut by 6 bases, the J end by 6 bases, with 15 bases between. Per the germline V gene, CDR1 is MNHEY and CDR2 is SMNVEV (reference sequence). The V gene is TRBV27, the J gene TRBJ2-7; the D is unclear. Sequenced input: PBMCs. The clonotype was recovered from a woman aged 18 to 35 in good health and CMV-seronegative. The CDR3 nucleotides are TGTGCCAGCAGACCCCGGTACTCTGGCGAGCAGTACTTC. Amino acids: CASRPRYSGEQYF.